This TCR beta chain was observed in a study of shared clonotypes between healthy human individuals. Study-wide background: Each donor contributed plates that comprised three CD4 naive, three CD4 memory, two CD8 naive and one CD8 memory. Study-wide points: Naive subsets generally exceeded memory subsets in estimated richness. Some clonotypes were shared by all four sorted-subset donors, while others were not shared. The non-shared ones had lower generation probabilities than the shared ones.

This clone was seen once. As yet, its antigen is unknown. The V gene's germline CDR1 is MDHEN and CDR2 SYDVKM. With 6 bases clipped from V and 5 bases from J, the junction kept 16 bases outside the gene matches. The CDR3 consists of 16 residues. TCRdb's copy holds only in-frame clones and misses some; the assay was immunoSEQ multiplex PCR. The top ten clones hold about 1.8% of a sample with hundreds of thousands of clones, around 67% of them seen once. The TCR sequence derives from a woman in her twenties or thirties in good health. The chain employs TRBV28 and TRBJ2-7; 7 nucleotides line up with TRBD1. Input material: memory CD4+ T cells sorted from blood. Subset here: CD45RA-negative fraction. The CDR3 protein is CASSPNRGTVGNEQYF. The DNA of the CDR3 is TGTGCCAGCAGCCCAAACAGGGGTACGGTCGGTAACGAGCAGTACTTC.